This T cell receptor (beta chain) came from a study of graft-versus-host responses after intestinal transplantation. Study summary: Transplant recipients had multivisceral, liver-intestinal, or isolated intestinal grafts. Each patient got anti-thymocyte globulin induction, then tacrolimus and steroids for about 3 years.

Tissue from the graft was processed to free its intraepithelial and lamina propria lymphocytes. Broader study findings: Graft-versus-host to host-versus-graft clonal ratios in allografts were high in patients with graft-donor T cell macrochimerism. Recipient-marrow GvH clones were detected, some having first appeared in ileum or blood.

As regards this clone: Its antigen is as yet unknown.

Germline lookup yields CDR1 MNHEY and CDR2 SMNVEV (reference sequence). V lost 3 bases and J 3 bases, leaving 9 bases between the germline ends. The CDR3 totals 13 residues. Profiling relied on immunoSEQ multiplex PCR, and the TCRdb table lists in-frame clones only, not all of them. The sample includes 9,500 to 15,000 clones, about three quarters of them seen just once. Material: ileum tissue, obtained around 150 days after intestinal transplantation. This TCR derives from a human patient who received an intestinal transplant, so some T cells may come from the graft donor. The rearrangement joins TRBV27 to TRBJ2-7, with D uncertain. CDR3 region: CASSLTPSYEQYF. In nucleotides, the CDR3 is TGTGCCAGCAGTTTGACTCCCAGCTACGAGCAGTACTTC.